The 25 T cell receptor beta chains in this list originate from one sample, sequenced in a study of blood T cell repertoires in COVID-19. Profiled with immunoSEQ multiplex PCR; TCRdb holds only in-frame clones, not every one. The table shows 200,000 or so clones, with 70% to 85% occurring only once. The specimen sequenced was peripheral blood. These receptor sequences come from a human donor with acute or convalescent COVID-19. The donor label of this sample is uncertain.

The gene calls are TRBV10-1 and TRBJ2-1, with TRBD1 matching over 7 bases. J gave up 3 bases and V 3 bases, and 5 bases lay outside the gene matches. The CDR3 contains 15 residues. The germline CDR1 and CDR2 sequences are WNHNN and SYGVQD (reference sequence). The CDR3 spells CASSEWDSFYNEQFF. The CDR3, as DNA: TGCGCCAGCAGTGAATGGGACAGTTTCTACAATGAGCAGTTCTTC.

V is TRBV2 and J is TRBJ1-5, with D maybe TRBD1 (5 bases). V was shortened by 6 bases and J by 0 bases, with 12 bases between the two germline ends. This CDR3 is built from 15 residues. Germline V gives CDR1 SNHLY, CDR2 FYNNEI. The CDR3 sequence is CASRPTDNSNQPQHF. For the CDR3, the DNA is TGTGCCAGCAGACCGACAGACAATAGCAATCAGCCCCAGCATTTT.

This sequence joins TRBV29-1 and TRBJ1-2; D perhaps matches TRBD1 (6 bases). Germline V gene sequence: CDR1 SQVTM, CDR2 ANQGSEA. This CDR3 has 13 residues. Trimming stripped 1 base from V and 8 bases from J, with 14 bases between. For the CDR3, the DNA is TGCAGCGTTGAAGGGGGCAGGGGCTACGGCTACACCTTC. It codes for CSVEGGRGYGYTF.

The rearrangement joins TRBV5-4 to TRBJ2-3; 9 bases agree with TRBD2. Germline CDR1 SGHNT, CDR2 YYREEE (reference sequence). The trim removed 4 bases at V and 5 bases at J, leaving 5 bases unmatched. The CDR3 covers 14 residues. The CDR3 nucleotides read TGTGCCAGCAGCCCGGGACTAGCCATAGATACGCAGTATTTT. This translates into CASSPGLAIDTQYF. The whole variable domain, remainder taken from reference TRBV5-4 and TRBJ2-3, is ETGVTQSPTHLIKTRGQQVTLRCSSQSGHNTVSWYQQALGQGPQFIFQYYREEENGRGNFPPRFSGLQFPNYSSELNVNALELDDSALYLCASSPGLAIDTQYFGPGTRLTVL.

The chain carries TRBV19 and TRBJ1-1; 9 bases match TRBD1. This CDR3 contains 15 residues. Germline V gene lookup returns CDR1 LNHDA and CDR2 SQIVND (reference sequence). Trimming removed 1 base from V and 6 bases from J; junction bases left unmatched: 6. For the CDR3, the DNA is TGTGCCAGTAGTATAGTAGGGACAGGGACTGCTGAAGCTTTCTTT. It codes for CASSIVGTGTAEAFF.

Comments on this clone: At the DNA level, this CDR3 is encoded by other sequences in the same sample as well. The chain links TRBV7-3 to TRBJ1-1, with a weak D call TRBD1 (6 bases). CDR3 size: 13 residues. V was pared by 5 bases and J by 5 bases, with 12 bases between. From germline, CDR1 is SGHTA and CDR2 FQGTGA. The chain's CDR3 is CASSPGRGTEAFF. CDR3 sequence (DNA): TGTGCCAGCAGCCCCGGAAGGGGGACTGAAGCTTTCTTT.

In this sample, this clone turned up a few times. The chain recombines TRBV6-6 with TRBJ1-2; 7 bases align to TRBD1. Trimming at V came to 0 bases and at J to 4 bases, leaving 5 bases not matched to a gene. Germline CDR1 reads MNHNY; CDR2 reads SVGAGI (reference sequence). The CDR3 runs 15 residues. The CDR3 DNA follows: TGTGCCAGCAGTTACTCAGGGGGCCGGGGCTATGGCTACACCTTC. Translation gives CASSYSGGRGYGYTF.

The chain uses TRBV7-8 and TRBJ2-7; 9 bases map to TRBD1. The CDR3 is 14 amino acids. Germline V gene sequence: CDR1 SGHVS, CDR2 FQNEAQ. With V trimmed by 5 bases and J by 6 bases, 8 bases remained unmatched. The chain's CDR3 is CASSTNRGQGEQYF. DNA for the CDR3: TGTGCCAGCAGCACCAACAGGGGGCAGGGCGAGCAGTACTTC.

The chain joins TRBV9 to TRBJ1-2; D is unresolved. V was pared by 5 bases and J by 6 bases, with 14 bases between. CDR1 is SGDLS and CDR2 is YYNGEE in the germline V gene. This CDR3 comprises 13 residues. The CDR3 DNA is TGTGCCAGCAGGTCCCCAGAGAGGGATGGCTACACCTTC. Amino acids: CASRSPERDGYTF.

This clone was observed a single time. This chain uses TRBV7-9 with TRBJ2-3; D remains ambiguous. This CDR3 is built from 14 residues. Germline V lookup: CDR1 SEHNR, CDR2 FQNEAQ (reference sequence). Trimming pared 5 bases from V and 2 bases from J, leaving 11 bases between. CDR3 region: CASSPVMATDTQYF. CDR3 nucleotide sequence: TGTGCCAGCAGCCCAGTGATGGCCACAGATACGCAGTATTTT.

J is TRBJ2-5 and V is TRBV6-5; D uncertain. Trimming removed 6 bases from V and 7 bases from J, with 12 bases in between. Germline V lookup: CDR1 MNHEY, CDR2 SVGAGI. The CDR3 length is 12 residues. The CDR3 loop reads CASREPGRTQYF. The CDR3 coding sequence is TGTGCCAGCAGGGAGCCGGGTCGGACCCAGTACTTC.

This clone turned up a few times. This sequence joins TRBV7-8 and TRBJ2-1; 7 bases line up with TRBD2. Germline CDR1 reads SGHVS; CDR2 reads FQNEAQ. The V segment lost 1 base and the J segment 4 bases; nucleotides outside the gene matches: 1. The CDR3 contains 14 residues. CDR3 amino acids: CASSLGTRYNEQFF. CDR3 DNA: TGTGCCAGCAGCTTAGGGACTAGGTACAATGAGCAGTTCTTC.

CDR3 nucleotide sequence: TGCAGCGGGTCACAGGGCTTTCAAGAGACCCAGTACTTC. The encoded protein is CSGSQGFQETQYF. The chain carries TRBV29-1 and TRBJ2-5; perhaps TRBD1 as D (6 bases). V was clipped by 7 bases and J by 2 bases, with 14 bases between them. Per the germline V gene, CDR1 is SQVTM and CDR2 is ANQGSEA. The CDR3 loop spans 13 amino acids.

This clone was observed a single time. V gene TRBV5-1 combines with J gene TRBJ2-3; the D gene is possibly TRBD2 (5 bases). Between the trimmed V and J ends, which lost 0 bases and 0 bases, there was a span of 8 bases. The CDR3 consists of 15 residues. Germline V gene data show CDR1 as SGHRS and CDR2 as YFSETQ. CDR3 sequence (DNA): TGCGCCAGCAGCTTGGGCGGGCGGAGCACAGATACGCAGTATTTT. It encodes CASSLGGRSTDTQYF.

This clone was recorded only once. Other DNA sequences of this sample code for an identical CDR3. This sequence joins TRBV2 and TRBJ1-4, with D hard to call. This CDR3 has 14 residues. Germline V gene sequence: CDR1 SNHLY, CDR2 FYNNEI. V gave up 2 bases and J gave up 3 bases, with 7 bases separating them. CDR3 protein: CASSESGSNEKLFF. The CDR3 DNA is TGTGCCAGCAGTGAATCGGGATCTAATGAAAAACTGTTTTTT.

The rearrangement joins TRBV24-1 to TRBJ2-3, with D perhaps matching TRBD1 (6 bases). Germline CDR1 KGHDR, CDR2 SFDVKD. Trimming took off 4 bases at V and 5 bases at J, with 15 bases between the two ends. CDR3 length equals 15 residues. DNA for the CDR3: TGTGCCACCAGTGACCGGCAACAGGGAAAAGATACGCAGTATTTT. Translated, it gives CATSDRQQGKDTQYF.

The chain is built from TRBV27 and TRBJ1-2, with D tentatively TRBD1 (6 bases). CDR1 is MNHEY, CDR2 SMNVEV, per germline (reference sequence). The V end lost 3 bases, the J end lost 7 bases, and 12 bases lay between the germline ends. The CDR3 runs 13 residues. CDR3 bases: TGTGCCAGCAGTTTCAACAGGGCTTCTGGCTACACCTTC. This encodes CASSFNRASGYTF.

The chain carries TRBV6-1 and TRBJ1-5, with TRBD1 identical over 10 bases. This CDR3 has 16 amino acids. The V and J ends lost 4 bases and 3 bases, in that order; junction bases with no gene match: 6. CDR1 and CDR2 (germline): MNHNS, SASEGT. The CDR3 nucleotides read TGTGCCAGCAGTGGGTGGACAGGGGGGCTCAATCAGCCCCAGCATTTT. Translated, it gives CASSGWTGGLNQPQHF.

The chain uses TRBV7-9 and TRBJ1-1; D gene ambiguous. CDR1 is SEHNR, CDR2 FQNEAQ, per germline (reference sequence). This CDR3 has 14 amino acids. The ends were cut back, 5 bases at V and 5 bases at J, with 15 bases in the middle. As DNA, the CDR3 is TGTGCCAGCAGCATTACGCGGGGAGGGACTGAAGCTTTCTTT. Residues: CASSITRGGTEAFF.

The V call is TRBV5-6, the J call TRBJ1-2, with TRBD1 as a possible D gene (5 bases). V gave up 0 bases and J gave up 1 base, with 13 bases separating them. The CDR3 runs 16 residues. The germline CDR1 and CDR2 sequences are SGHDT and YYEEEE. The CDR3 DNA reads as TGTGCCAGCAGCTTGGAGGCAGGGTCCCTTAACTATGGCTACACCTTC. It translates to CASSLEAGSLNYGYTF. Full variable domain (remainder filled in from reference TRBV5-6 and TRBJ1-2): DAGVTQSPTHLIKTRGQQVTLRCSPKSGHDTVSWYQQALGQGPQFIFQYYEEEERQRGNFPDRFSGHQFPNYSSELNVNALLLGDSALYLCASSLEAGSLNYGYTFGSGTRLTVV.

The chain couples TRBV7-3 to TRBJ2-3; possible D gene TRBD2, 6 bases. Deletions cut 5 bases from V and 3 bases from J, with 15 bases between. This CDR3 is built from 15 residues. The germline CDR1 and CDR2 sequences are SGHTA and FQGTGA. The CDR3 is CASSARLVGTDTQYF. CDR3 sequence (DNA): TGTGCCAGCAGCGCCCGACTAGTAGGTACAGATACGCAGTATTTT.

V is TRBV28 and J is TRBJ2-1, with 9 bases aligning to TRBD1. In germline, CDR1 is MDHEN, CDR2 SYDVKM. The V gene end was trimmed by 5 bases and the J gene end by 6 bases; junction bases not matched to a gene: 14. This CDR3 region has 17 residues. The CDR3 DNA reads TGTGCCAGCAGTGGGGGACAGGGTAGCTTTCTTCTCAATGAGCAGTTCTTC. Translating gives CASSGGQGSFLLNEQFF.

This sequence joins TRBV7-9 and TRBJ1-5; 7 bases agree with TRBD1. Losses at the gene ends were 4 bases for V and 4 bases for J; bases not matched to a gene: 1. The CDR3 is made up of 13 amino acids. Germline loops: CDR1 SEHNR, CDR2 FQNEAQ (reference sequence). The DNA of the CDR3 is TGTGCCAGCAGCTCGGGACAGAATCAGCCCCAGCATTTT. This translates into CASSSGQNQPQHF.

The rearrangement links TRBV30 to TRBJ2-2, with 9 nucleotides matching TRBD2. In germline, CDR1 is GTSNPN, CDR2 SVGIG (reference sequence). The V segment lost 4 bases and the J segment 9 bases; nucleotides outside the gene matches: 6. CDR3 length equals 13 residues. CDR3 coding DNA: TGTGCCTGGACGGCGGGAGGGCCCCGGGAGCTGTTTTTT. Residues: CAWTAGGPRELFF.

The genes are TRBV5-1 and TRBJ2-1; D is ambiguous. The V gene's germline CDR1 is SGHRS and CDR2 YFSETQ. The CDR3 covers 13 residues. Trimming removed 3 bases at V and 3 bases at J, with 7 bases between. In DNA form, the CDR3 reads TGCGCCAGCAGCTCAACTGACTACAATGAGCAGTTCTTC. The encoded protein is CASSSTDYNEQFF.